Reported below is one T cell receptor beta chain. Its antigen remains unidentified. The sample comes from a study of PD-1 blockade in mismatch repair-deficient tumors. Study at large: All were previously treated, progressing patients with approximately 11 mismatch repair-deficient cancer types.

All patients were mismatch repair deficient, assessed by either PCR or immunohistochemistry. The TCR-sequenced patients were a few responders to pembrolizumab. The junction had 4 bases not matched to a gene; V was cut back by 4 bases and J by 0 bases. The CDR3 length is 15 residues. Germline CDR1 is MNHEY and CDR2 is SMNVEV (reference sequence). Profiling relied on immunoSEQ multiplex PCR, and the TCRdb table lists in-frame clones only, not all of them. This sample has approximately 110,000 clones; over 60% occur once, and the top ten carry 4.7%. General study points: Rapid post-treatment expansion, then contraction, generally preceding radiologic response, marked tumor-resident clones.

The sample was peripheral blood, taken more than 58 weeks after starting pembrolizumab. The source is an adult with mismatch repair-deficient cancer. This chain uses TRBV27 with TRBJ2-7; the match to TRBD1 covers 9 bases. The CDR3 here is CASSSLQGASYEQYF. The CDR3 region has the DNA TGTGCCAGCAGTTCGTTACAGGGGGCCTCCTACGAGCAGTACTTC.